This T cell receptor beta chain was sequenced in a study of cytomegalovirus exposure and HLA in healthy donors. In the study overall: Around 190 million T cells yielded more than 95 million unique TCR beta sequences, as an earlier analysis found. Regarding the study as a whole: Most of the CMV-associated TCR beta chains (in a later analysis) appeared to be HLA-restricted. In a later analysis, several top co-occurrence clusters appeared linked to parvovirus B19, influenza, CMV and Epstein-Barr virus.

PCR employed 60 Vbeta and 13 Jbeta primers. Original analysis: Counted up in a later analysis, unique TCR beta chains came to some 72 million, with around 10 million shared. Repertoires were generated with immunoSEQ multiplex PCR, while TCRdb's copy carries only in-frame clones and drops some. V, J and clone size derive from that table, while D and trimming were established from the DNA sequence. The sample has roughly 190,000 clones, around 83% seen once. About this clone itself: No antigen is known for it.

What was sequenced was PBMCs. The receptor was derived from a woman between 18 and 29 years old in good health and CMV-seronegative.

Here the CDR3 reads CASSVRGQMNTEAFF. The CDR3 nucleotides are TGTGCCAGCAGCGTCCGAGGACAGATGAACACTGAAGCTTTCTTT. The chain couples TRBV7-9 to TRBJ1-1; maybe TRBD1 (6 bases). Trimming shortened V by 5 bases and J by 0 bases, and 13 bases separated the two germline ends. CDR1 is SEHNR and CDR2 is FQNEAQ in the germline V gene (reference sequence). This CDR3 spans 15 amino acids.